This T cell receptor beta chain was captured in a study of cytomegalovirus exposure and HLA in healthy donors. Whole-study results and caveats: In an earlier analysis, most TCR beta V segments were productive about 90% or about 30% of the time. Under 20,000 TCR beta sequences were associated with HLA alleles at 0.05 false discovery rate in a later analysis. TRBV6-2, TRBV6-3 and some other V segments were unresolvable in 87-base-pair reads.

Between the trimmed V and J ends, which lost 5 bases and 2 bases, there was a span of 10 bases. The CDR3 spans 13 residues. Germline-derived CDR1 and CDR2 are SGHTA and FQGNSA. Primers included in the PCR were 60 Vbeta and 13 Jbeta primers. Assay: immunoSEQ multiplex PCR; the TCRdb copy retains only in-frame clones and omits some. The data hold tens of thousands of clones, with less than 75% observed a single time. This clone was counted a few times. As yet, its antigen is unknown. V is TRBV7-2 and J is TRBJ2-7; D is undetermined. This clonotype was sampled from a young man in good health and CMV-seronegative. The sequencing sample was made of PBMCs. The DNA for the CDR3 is TGTGCCAGCAGCCAAGAGCTTGCCTACGAGCAGTACTTC. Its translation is CASSQELAYEQYF.